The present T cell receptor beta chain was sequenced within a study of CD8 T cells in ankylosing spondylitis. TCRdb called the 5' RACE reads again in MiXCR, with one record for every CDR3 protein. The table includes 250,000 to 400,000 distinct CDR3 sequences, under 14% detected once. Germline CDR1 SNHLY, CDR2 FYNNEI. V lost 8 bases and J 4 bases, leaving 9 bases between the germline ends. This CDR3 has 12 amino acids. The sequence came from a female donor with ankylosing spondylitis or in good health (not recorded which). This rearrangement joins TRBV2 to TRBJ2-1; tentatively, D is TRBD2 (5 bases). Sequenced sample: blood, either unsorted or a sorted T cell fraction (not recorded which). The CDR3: CASGVAYNEQFF. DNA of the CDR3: TGTGCCAGCGGGGTAGCGTACAATGAGCAGTTCTTC.